One and the same sample provided the 25 T cell receptor beta chains below, sequenced in a study of T cell responses to AZD1222 COVID-19 vaccine. Profiling relied on immunoSEQ multiplex PCR, and the TCRdb table lists in-frame clones only, not all of them. The table includes roughly 130,000 clones, 86% detected once. The sequenced sample was peripheral blood, obtained on day 0 of AZD1222 vaccination. The receptors originated from an adult in good health.

The chain carries TRBV11-2 and TRBJ1-4; 9 bases are shared with TRBD1. The trim removed 6 bases at V and 11 bases at J, leaving 13 bases unmatched. Germline V gene lookup returns CDR1 SGHAT and CDR2 FQNNGV. This CDR3 region has 15 residues. This CDR3 reads CASREPGQGQQKLFF. The DNA of the CDR3 is TGTGCCAGCAGAGAACCGGGACAGGGTCAACAGAAACTGTTTTTT.

This clone came up once. This chain links TRBV19 with TRBJ1-3; perhaps TRBD1 as D (6 bases). The CDR3 is 15 residues long. V lost 4 bases, J lost 4 bases, and 14 bases lay in between. From germline, CDR1 is LNHDA and CDR2 SQIVND (reference sequence). In DNA, the CDR3 is TGTGCCAGTAGTACCCTACAGGGATACGGAAACACCATATATTTT. This gives the protein CASSTLQGYGNTIYF.

The chain employs TRBV6-5 and TRBJ1-5; D gene uncertain. Deletions cut 6 bases from V and 1 base from J, with 13 bases between. There are 15 residues in the CDR3. Per germline, CDR1 MNHEY and CDR2 SVGAGI. The CDR3 region has the DNA TGTGCCAGCAGCTTCGAGGCCGGGAGCAATCAGCCCCAGCATTTT. Translation: CASSFEAGSNQPQHF.

The chain is built from TRBV27 and TRBJ1-3, with TRBD1 matching over 7 bases. The length of the CDR3 is 14 residues. V trimming: 6 bases; J trimming: 7 bases; junction bases outside the gene matches: 9. Looked up from germline, CDR1 is MNHEY and CDR2 is SMNVEV (reference sequence). CDR3 DNA sequence: TGTGCCAGCAGCATCAAAGGGACAGCCAACACCATATATTTT. It codes for CASSIKGTANTIYF.

This chain joins TRBV3-1 (or the pseudogene TRBV3-2) and TRBJ2-7; 8 nucleotides agree with TRBD1. The CDR3 runs to 14 residues. Looked up from germline, CDR1 is LGHDT and CDR2 is YNNKEL (reference sequence). With V trimmed by 4 bases and J by 6 bases, 8 bases remained unmatched. The CDR3 sequence is CASSPEQGAFEQYF. The CDR3 DNA sequence: TGTGCCAGCAGCCCAGAGCAGGGGGCTTTCGAGCAGTACTTC.

The rearrangement links TRBV19 to TRBJ2-3, with 9 bases that match TRBD1. The CDR3 extends over 16 amino acids. V lost 5 bases and J lost 2; bases outside the gene matches: 8. From germline, CDR1 is LNHDA and CDR2 SQIVND (reference sequence). CDR3 DNA sequence: TGTGCCAGTAGTGTGTCCGGGACAGGGAACACAGATACGCAGTATTTT. It yields the protein CASSVSGTGNTDTQYF.

This chain connects TRBV6-5 to TRBJ2-5; D may be TRBD1 (5 bases). This CDR3 has 16 residues. Per germline, CDR1 MNHEY and CDR2 SVGAGI. V was cut by 0 bases and J by 5 bases, with 16 bases left in between. The CDR3 nucleotides are TGTGCCAGCAGTTACTCGTCCCCAGGGAACGAGGAGACCCAGTACTTC. It translates to CASSYSSPGNEETQYF.

The chain uses TRBV4-3 and TRBJ1-2; D not resolved. Trimming shortened V by 0 bases and J by 1 base, and 0 bases separated the two germline ends. This CDR3 contains 12 residues. Per the germline V gene, CDR1 is LGHNA and CDR2 is YSLEER. CDR3 loop: CASSQDNYGYTF. The CDR3 region has the DNA TGCGCCAGCAGCCAAGATAACTATGGCTACACCTTC.

The gene calls are TRBV9 and TRBJ2-7; TRBD2 matches at 11 bases. V lost 2 bases and J lost 7; bases outside the gene matches: 5. The CDR3 is 14 amino acids. CDR1 is SGDLS and CDR2 is YYNGEE in the germline V gene. CDR3 nucleotides: TGTGCCAGCAGCGTCACTAGCGGGGGAGATGAGCAGTACTTC. Translated: CASSVTSGGDEQYF. Based on the CDR3 plus reference TRBV9 and TRBJ2-7, the full variable domain is DSGVTQTPKHLITATGQRVTLRCSPRSGDLSVYWYQQSLDQGLQFLIQYYNGEERAKGNILERFSAQQFPDLHSELNLSSLELGDSALYFCASSVTSGGDEQYFGPGTRLTVT.

The chain recombines TRBV21-1 with TRBJ2-3. TRBV21-1 counts as a pseudogene. The CDR3 has 13 amino acids. CDR3 bases: TGTGCCAGCAGCAAGAAAGGGACAGATACGCAGTATTTT. Residues: CASSKKGTDTQYF.

V and J are TRBV3-1 (or the pseudogene TRBV3-2) and TRBJ1-1; D may be TRBD1 (5 bases). V was clipped by 1 base and J by 7 bases, with 10 bases between them. CDR1 and CDR2 (germline): LGHDT, YNNKEL (reference sequence). CDR3 length: 13 residues. CDR3 amino acids: CASSQGGGGEAFF. CDR3 in DNA: TGTGCCAGCAGCCAAGGGGGCGGAGGTGAAGCTTTCTTT.

The chain joins TRBV6-5 to TRBJ1-1; weak D call: TRBD1 (5 bases). The CDR3 runs to 12 residues. Germline CDR1 is MNHEY and CDR2 is SVGAGI. V lost 8 bases to trimming and J lost 5 bases, with 12 bases between them. CDR3 sequence reads: CASRDQMTEAFF. CDR3 DNA: TGTGCCAGCCGGGACCAGATGACTGAAGCTTTCTTT.

The gene calls are TRBV9 and TRBJ2-3, with D maybe TRBD1 (6 bases). The germline CDR1 and CDR2 sequences are SGDLS and YYNGEE. V was clipped by 4 bases and J by 5 bases, with 11 bases between them. The CDR3 sequence is 13 residues long. The chain's CDR3 is CASSPTGKDTQYF. CDR3 nucleotide sequence: TGTGCCAGCAGCCCCACAGGGAAAGATACGCAGTATTTT.

In this sample, this clone turned up many times. The chain links TRBV18 to TRBJ1-3; maybe TRBD1 (6 bases). The CDR3 contains 15 residues. Germline CDR1 KGHSH, CDR2 LQKENI. Trimming cost V 0 bases and J 0 bases, with 6 bases left between them. CDR3 amino acids: CASSPPGGSGNTIYF. CDR3 DNA sequence: TGTGCCAGCTCACCACCAGGGGGCTCTGGAAACACCATATATTTT.

This chain joins TRBV7-8 and TRBJ2-7; D possibly corresponds to TRBD2 (6 bases). The CDR3 has 17 residues. V lost 1 base, J lost 1 base, and 17 bases lay in between. CDR1 and CDR2 (germline): SGHVS, FQNEAQ. The CDR3 sequence: CASSLGVAASDSYEQYF. For the CDR3, the DNA is TGTGCCAGCAGCTTAGGAGTAGCGGCTAGCGATTCCTACGAGCAGTACTTC.

The rearrangement links TRBV7-8 to TRBJ2-1, with a possible D match to TRBD1 (6 bases). CDR3 length: 15 amino acids. The germline V gene encodes CDR1 SGHVS and CDR2 FQNEAQ. V shed 2 bases and J shed 2 bases, with 10 bases lying between them. CDR3 in amino acids: CASSLSQGTYNEQFF. CDR3 nucleotides: TGTGCCAGCAGCTTAAGTCAGGGGACCTACAATGAGCAGTTCTTC. The full variable domain, its missing parts supplied by reference TRBV7-8 and TRBJ2-1, is GAGVSQSPRYKVAKRGQDVALRCDPISGHVSLFWYQQALGQGPEFLTYFQNEAQLDKSGLPSDRFFAERPEGSVSTLKIQRTQQEDSAVYLCASSLSQGTYNEQFFGPGTRLTVL.

The chain is built from TRBV24-1 and TRBJ1-3; no clear D. Looked up from germline, CDR1 is KGHDR and CDR2 is SFDVKD. This CDR3 is built from 15 residues. V was clipped by 3 bases and J by 4 bases, with 12 bases between them. The CDR3 region has the DNA TGTGCCACCAGTGATCCAGGTAAAACAGGAAACACCATATATTTT. Its translation: CATSDPGKTGNTIYF.

V usage is TRBV7-9 and J usage is TRBJ1-6; tentatively, D is TRBD1 (6 bases). V shed 4 bases and J shed 7 bases, with 8 bases lying between them. Germline V gene sequence: CDR1 SEHNR, CDR2 FQNEAQ (reference sequence). This CDR3 contains 13 residues. CDR3 in DNA: TGTGCCAGCAGCTCCACAGGGAATTCACCCCTCCACTTT. Translated: CASSSTGNSPLHF.

The chain employs TRBV6-5 and TRBJ2-7; D is possibly TRBD2 (5 bases). The CDR3 loop spans 15 amino acids. Germline V gene lookup returns CDR1 MNHEY and CDR2 SVGAGI. The germline V and J ends were trimmed by 3 bases and 0 bases, with 12 bases remaining between them. The CDR3 DNA reads TGTGCCAGCAGTTATTATAAGCGGAACTCCTACGAGCAGTACTTC. Translated, it gives CASSYYKRNSYEQYF.

In this sample, this clone turned up once. CDR3 in amino acids: CASSQGQGPYEQYF. In DNA, the CDR3 is TGTGCCAGCAGCCAGGGACAGGGTCCCTACGAGCAGTACTTC. The chain couples TRBV14 to TRBJ2-7; 9 bases line up with TRBD1. The CDR3 covers 14 residues. Germline V lookup: CDR1 SGHDN, CDR2 FVKESK. V gave up 3 bases and J gave up 2 bases; unmatched junction bases: 2.

This chain links TRBV6-5 with TRBJ1-1; D not resolved. CDR3 length: 16 amino acids. V was shortened by 2 bases and J by 1 base, with 14 bases between the two germline ends. The germline CDR1 and CDR2 sequences are MNHEY and SVGAGI. The CDR3 protein is CASSYRYSGGNTEAFF. CDR3 bases: TGTGCCAGCAGTTACCGCTACAGCGGCGGGAACACTGAAGCTTTCTTT.

The rearrangement joins TRBV14 to TRBJ1-6, with TRBD1 matching 8 bases. Germline CDR1 reads SGHDN; CDR2 reads FVKESK. This CDR3 is 15 amino acids long. After removal of 4 bases from V and 9 bases from J, the junction contained 8 bases not matched to a gene. The CDR3 nucleotides are TGTGCCAGCAGCCTATTGACAGGGGATTCTTCACCCCTCCACTTT. Protein sequence: CASSLLTGDSSPLHF. Looking up the rest from reference TRBV14 and TRBJ1-6 gives the full variable domain: EAGVTQFPSHSVIEKGQTVTLRCDPISGHDNLYWYRRVMGKEIKFLLHFVKESKQDESGMPNNRFLAERTGGTYSTLKVQPAELEDSGVYFCASSLLTGDSSPLHFGNGTRLTVT.

The V and J genes are TRBV6-6 and TRBJ2-3, with D possibly being TRBD1 (6 bases). Trimming pared 1 base from V and 1 base from J, leaving 9 bases between. The CDR3 contains 15 residues. The germline V gene encodes CDR1 MNHNY and CDR2 SVGAGI (reference sequence). The CDR3 loop reads CASSYLSGGTDTQYF. The CDR3 DNA reads TGTGCCAGCAGTTACTTATCAGGGGGCACAGATACGCAGTATTTT.

The V gene is TRBV19, the J gene TRBJ1-5; D remains ambiguous. Germline V lookup: CDR1 LNHDA, CDR2 SQIVND (reference sequence). The CDR3 has 15 amino acids. V gave up 3 bases and J gave up 1 base, with 10 bases separating them. DNA of the CDR3: TGTGCCAGTAGTATTTTGGTTGGGAGCAATCAGCCCCAGCATTTT. Protein sequence: CASSILVGSNQPQHF.

This clone was seen a single time. V gene TRBV9 combines with J gene TRBJ2-3; D is undetermined. Germline V gene sequence: CDR1 SGDLS, CDR2 YYNGEE. The CDR3 consists of 13 residues. Trimming stripped 7 bases from V and 2 bases from J, with 11 bases between. In nucleotides, the CDR3 is TGTGCCAGCCGACCCCCAACCACAGATACGCAGTATTTT. Protein sequence: CASRPPTTDTQYF.